A single TCR beta chain is shown here with its context. Its matching antigen is unknown. These data are taken from a study of shared clonotypes between healthy human individuals. V was pared by 4 bases and J by 8 bases, with 17 bases between. The CDR3 covers 15 residues. Germline values: CDR1 MNHEY, CDR2 SMNVEV (reference sequence). Study-wide points: Sorted-subset samples were not fully sequenced, rarefaction indicated. All-four-donor shared clonotypes had higher generation probabilities than non-shared clonotypes did. For naive CD4 cells, around 5.1% of clonotypes were shared across a handful of donors.

Method: immunoSEQ multiplex PCR; TCRdb's copy keeps in-frame clones and lacks some. Here the sample spans about 120,000 clones, under 70% being singletons. The chain links TRBV27 to TRBJ1-4, with D maybe TRBD1 (6 bases). The specimen was memory CD8+ T cells sorted from blood. The subset here: CD45RO+ cells pooled with CCR7-negative TemRA cells. This TCR was recovered from a woman between 25 and 40 years old in good health. CDR3 residues: CASSWLSGDGEKLFF. The CDR3 nucleotides read TGTGCCAGCAGTTGGTTGTCAGGGGACGGGGAAAAACTGTTTTTT.